The 32 T cell receptor beta chains below all came from one sample that was sequenced in a study of cytomegalovirus exposure and HLA in healthy donors. Primers included in the PCR were 60 Vbeta and 13 Jbeta primers. TCRdb's copy holds only in-frame clones and misses some; the assay was immunoSEQ multiplex PCR. The sample consists of 80,000 to 100,000 clones, approximately 80% of them appearing once. Source material: PBMCs. The origin of the receptors is a human donor in good health.

The chain links TRBV7-2 to TRBJ2-7; 7 bases are shared with TRBD2. This CDR3 is 15 amino acids long. The germline CDR1 and CDR2 sequences are SGHTA and FQGNSA. Trimming cost V 5 bases and J 2 bases; bases outside gene matches: 9. CDR3 nucleotide sequence: TGTGCCAGCAGCCCCCAGCCTAGCGGCCCCTACGAGCAGTACTTC. Translating gives CASSPQPSGPYEQYF.

The chain couples TRBV19 to TRBJ1-2, with D perhaps matching TRBD1 (6 bases). Germline CDR1 is LNHDA and CDR2 is SQIVND (reference sequence). The V end was cut by 5 bases, the J end by 7 bases, with 17 bases between. This CDR3 is built from 14 residues. The CDR3 DNA reads as TGTGCCAGTAGTTGGGGCAGCAGGGGTGGTGGCTACACCTTC. This encodes CASSWGSRGGGYTF.

The chain links TRBV4-3 to TRBJ2-1; TRBD1 is a possible D gene (6 bases). Germline V gene sequence: CDR1 LGHNA, CDR2 YSLEER. V lost 0 bases to trimming and J lost 1 base, with 7 bases between them. The CDR3 has 15 residues. The CDR3 DNA follows: TGCGCCAGCAGCCAAGAAGGGACATCCTACAATGAGCAGTTCTTC. Amino acids: CASSQEGTSYNEQFF.

This chain joins TRBV5-3 and TRBJ2-2; 7 nucleotides match TRBD1. TRBV5-3 is known as an ORF, though its function is uncertain. The CDR3 runs 13 residues. The V and J ends lost 9 bases and 4 bases, in that order; junction bases with no gene match: 6. CDR3 loop: CANRNRGTGELFF. As DNA, the CDR3 is TGTGCCAACAGAAACAGGGGCACCGGGGAGCTGTTTTTT.

The rearrangement links TRBV29-1 to TRBJ1-6, with 10 bases matching TRBD1. The CDR3 sequence is 16 residues long. The germline CDR1 and CDR2 sequences are SQVTM and ANQGSEA. Trimming at V came to 4 bases and at J to 8 bases, leaving 11 bases not matched to a gene. The CDR3 sequence: CSVAPPGQGTDSPLHF. The DNA for the CDR3 is TGCAGCGTTGCACCCCCGGGACAGGGGACGGATTCACCCCTCCACTTT.

The J gene is TRBJ2-3, the V gene TRBV9; possible D gene TRBD1, 6 bases. The V and J ends lost 0 bases and 1 base respectively, with 12 bases between them. Germline CDR1 reads SGDLS; CDR2 reads YYNGEE. The CDR3 consists of 16 residues. Here the CDR3 reads CASSVGATGRTDTQYF. DNA for the CDR3: TGTGCCAGCAGCGTAGGAGCCACAGGGCGCACAGATACGCAGTATTTT.

V gene TRBV7-2 combines with J gene TRBJ2-7, with D possibly matching TRBD1 (5 bases). Per the germline V gene, CDR1 is SGHTA and CDR2 is FQGNSA. Trimming stripped 3 bases from V and 0 bases from J, with 9 bases between. This CDR3 region has 14 residues. The CDR3 region has the DNA TGTGCCAGCAGCTTGCGACAGCACTCCTACGAGCAGTACTTC. It yields the protein CASSLRQHSYEQYF.

The CDR3 is CATSSQTSYEQYF. The CDR3 DNA reads as TGTGCCACCAGCAGCCAGACTTCCTACGAGCAGTACTTC. This chain links TRBV15 with TRBJ2-7; D is uncertain. Trimming removed 3 bases from V and 1 base from J, with 7 bases in between. The CDR3 spans 13 residues. Germline V lookup: CDR1 LNHNV, CDR2 YYDKDF (reference sequence).

The rearrangement uses TRBV11-1 and TRBJ2-7, with a weak D call TRBD1 (6 bases). Germline V gene data show CDR1 as SGHAT and CDR2 as FQDESV (reference sequence). The CDR3 contains 15 residues. Trimming removed 1 base from V and 9 bases from J, with 19 bases in between. The chain's CDR3 is CASSLDAGEPRGQYF. CDR3 coding DNA: TGTGCCAGCAGCTTAGATGCAGGGGAGCCTCGGGGGCAGTACTTC. The variable domain in full, with the rest retrieved from reference TRBV11-1 and TRBJ2-7, is EAEVAQSPRYKITEKSQAVAFWCDPISGHATLYWYRQILGQGPELLVQFQDESVVDDSQLPKDRFSAERLKGVDSTLKIQPAELGDSAMYLCASSLDAGEPRGQYFGPGTRLTVT.

The gene calls are TRBV9 and TRBJ2-1, with 8 bases that match TRBD2. The V gene end was trimmed by 4 bases and the J gene end by 8 bases; junction bases not matched to a gene: 11. CDR3 length: 15 amino acids. Germline V gives CDR1 SGDLS, CDR2 YYNGEE. CDR3 residues: CASSRSGALEHEQFF. CDR3 nucleotides: TGTGCCAGCAGCCGTAGCGGGGCGTTGGAGCATGAGCAGTTCTTC.

The chain combines TRBV7-2 with TRBJ1-1, with 7 bases aligning to TRBD1. Germline CDR1 and CDR2: SGHTA and FQGNSA. The CDR3 covers 13 residues. V was clipped by 4 bases and J by 8 bases; unmatched bases: 7. CDR3: CASSSTGLAEAFF. Written as DNA, the CDR3 is TGTGCCAGCAGCTCGACAGGGCTCGCCGAAGCTTTCTTT.

The J gene is TRBJ1-1, the V gene TRBV28; D is perhaps TRBD1 (6 bases). With 10 bases removed from V and 1 base from J, the gap between germline ends came to 10 bases. The CDR3 spans 12 residues. CDR1 MDHEN and CDR2 SYDVKM come from the germline V gene. The CDR3 DNA sequence: TGTGCCACCCGGGGGGCGAACACTGAAGCTTTCTTT. Translated, it gives CATRGANTEAFF.

The chain recombines TRBV9 with TRBJ1-1; the match to TRBD1 covers 7 bases. The V and J ends lost 4 bases and 4 bases, in that order; junction bases with no gene match: 10. Germline V CDR1 and CDR2: SGDLS, YYNGEE. The CDR3 contains 15 residues. CDR3 DNA sequence: TGTGCCAGCAGCACCCAGACAGGGCTGAGCACTGAAGCTTTCTTT. It specifies CASSTQTGLSTEAFF.

This clone was seen a single time. The V gene is TRBV18, the J gene TRBJ1-1; maybe TRBD1 (5 bases). Trimming left V 2 bases short and J 4 bases short, with 14 bases between. The CDR3 is made up of 15 amino acids. The V gene's germline CDR1 is KGHSH and CDR2 LQKENI. The DNA of the CDR3 is TGTGCCAGCTCACCAAAGGTTAGGCAGGGCACTGAAGCTTTCTTT. This encodes CASSPKVRQGTEAFF. The full variable domain, with the rest looked up from reference TRBV18 and TRBJ1-1, is NAGVMQNPRHLVRRRGQEARLRCSPMKGHSHVYWYRQLPEEGLKFMVYLQKENIIDESGMPKERFSAEFPKEGPSILRIQQVVRGDSAAYFCASSPKVRQGTEAFFGQGTRLTVV.

The chain links TRBV6-5 to TRBJ2-1; 7 positions match TRBD1. Germline V lookup: CDR1 MNHEY, CDR2 SVGAGI. The CDR3 runs to 16 residues. V shed 2 bases and J 2 bases; nucleotides not matched to a gene: 6. The CDR3 nucleotides read TGTGCCAGCAGTTACACGAGACAGGGTACCTACAATGAGCAGTTCTTC. It specifies CASSYTRQGTYNEQFF.

The chain is built from TRBV7-6 and TRBJ2-1, with 11 nucleotides matching TRBD2. Trimming at V came to 4 bases and at J to 10 bases, leaving 12 bases not matched to a gene. Germline V CDR1 and CDR2: SGHVS, FNYEAQ. CDR3 length: 16 amino acids. The CDR3 region is CASSSATSGGVTEQFF. CDR3 in DNA: TGTGCCAGCAGCTCCGCCACTAGCGGGGGCGTAACGGAGCAGTTCTTC.

The chain is built from TRBV14 and TRBJ1-1; 9 nucleotides match TRBD1. V trimming: 3 bases; J trimming: 4 bases; junction bases outside the gene matches: 6. Germline V gene lookup returns CDR1 SGHDN and CDR2 FVKESK. The CDR3 runs 15 residues. The DNA for the CDR3 is TGTGCCAGCAGCCAGGCGACAGGGGGGGGCACTGAAGCTTTCTTT. Its translation is CASSQATGGGTEAFF.

This clone was seen once. This chain connects TRBV29-1 to TRBJ1-2; no definite D call. The CDR3 is 13 residues long. Germline-derived CDR1 and CDR2 are SQVTM and ANQGSEA. V lost 0 bases and J lost 5, with 10 bases in between. The chain's CDR3 is CSVEESPKYGYTF. The CDR3 coding sequence is TGCAGCGTTGAAGAGTCCCCAAAATATGGCTACACCTTC.

A single count supports this clone. The gene calls are TRBV7-3 and TRBJ2-5, with 11 positions matching TRBD1. Per germline, CDR1 SGHTA and CDR2 FQGTGA. The V gene end was trimmed by 1 base and the J gene end by 3 bases; junction bases not matched to a gene: 1. The CDR3 is 15 amino acids. The CDR3 region has the DNA TGTGCCAGCAGCTTAAAGGGACAGGGGGAAGAGACCCAGTACTTC. Translated: CASSLKGQGEETQYF.

The chain couples TRBV6-5 to TRBJ2-3, with D perhaps matching TRBD2 (7 bases). The CDR3 has 14 amino acids. Germline-derived CDR1 and CDR2 are MNHEY and SVGAGI. V lost 6 bases and J 3 bases, leaving 13 bases between the germline ends. CDR3 DNA: TGTGCCAGCAGCCCGGGGAGGGGGACAGATACGCAGTATTTT. Translation gives CASSPGRGTDTQYF.

This clone was recorded a few times. The rearrangement joins TRBV5-1 to TRBJ2-1, with 10 bases aligning to TRBD1. Looked up from germline, CDR1 is SGHRS and CDR2 is YFSETQ. This CDR3 has 15 amino acids. The V gene end was trimmed by 9 bases and the J gene end by 3 bases; junction bases not matched to a gene: 9. The CDR3 bases are TGCGCCACCAAGAACGGGACAGGGGTCTACAATGAGCAGTTCTTC. This sequence encodes CATKNGTGVYNEQFF.

The CDR3 loop is CASRTESAPTEAFF. DNA of the CDR3: TGCGCCAGCAGGACAGAGTCGGCCCCCACTGAAGCTTTCTTT. V is TRBV5-1 and J is TRBJ1-1, with D perhaps TRBD1 (5 bases). Trimming removed 5 bases at V and 4 bases at J, with 15 bases between. Germline V CDR1 and CDR2: SGHRS, YFSETQ. CDR3 length equals 14 residues. Full variable domain (rest looked up from reference TRBV5-1 and TRBJ1-1): KAGVTQTPRYLIKTRGQQVTLSCSPISGHRSVSWYQQTPGQGLQFLFEYFSETQRNKGNFPGRFSGRQFSNSRSEMNVSTLELGDSALYLCASRTESAPTEAFFGQGTRLTVV.

The chain is built from TRBV2 and TRBJ2-7; possibly TRBD1 for D (6 bases). CDR3 length: 14 amino acids. V dropped 7 bases and J dropped 0 bases, with 13 bases sitting between them. Germline V gives CDR1 SNHLY, CDR2 FYNNEI. The chain's CDR3 is CASIGGRSSYEQYF. The DNA for the CDR3 is TGTGCCAGCATAGGGGGACGGAGCTCCTACGAGCAGTACTTC.

V is TRBV30 and J is TRBJ1-2; D is undetermined. Germline V gene sequence: CDR1 GTSNPN, CDR2 SVGIG (reference sequence). The CDR3 totals 15 residues. The V gene lost 1 base and the J gene lost 4 bases, with 16 bases spanning the gap. CDR3 region: CAWSAGADRRYGYTF. The CDR3 DNA is TGTGCCTGGAGTGCTGGAGCGGACCGGCGCTATGGCTACACCTTC.

The chain joins TRBV11-3 to TRBJ1-3; no clear D gene. CDR3 length: 15 amino acids. The ends were cut back, 0 bases at V and 2 bases at J, with 8 bases in the middle. Per the germline V gene, CDR1 is SGHNT and CDR2 is YENEEA. CDR3 region: CASSLEESTGNTIYF. The CDR3 coding sequence is TGTGCCAGCAGCTTAGAGGAGAGTACTGGAAACACCATATATTTT.

This chain joins TRBV4-3 and TRBJ2-7, with D perhaps matching TRBD2 (6 bases). This CDR3 is 14 amino acids long. V was shortened by 5 bases and J by 2 bases, with 13 bases between the two germline ends. Germline V gene sequence: CDR1 LGHNA, CDR2 YSLEER. This CDR3 reads CASSASTGAYEQYF. CDR3 nucleotides: TGCGCCAGCAGCGCGAGCACGGGGGCCTACGAGCAGTACTTC.

DNA for the CDR3: TGTGCCAGCAGCCTAAGGGGTGATATGAGGAACACTGAAGCTTTCTTT. It codes for CASSLRGDMRNTEAFF. J is TRBJ1-1 and V is TRBV5-5; possibly TRBD1 for D (5 bases). CDR1 is SGHKS, CDR2 YYEKEE, per germline (reference sequence). The CDR3 sequence is 16 residues long. V was clipped by 4 bases and J by 1 base, with 17 bases between them.

The chain joins TRBV6-6 to TRBJ1-5; perhaps TRBD1 as D (6 bases). Germline CDR1 is MNHNY and CDR2 is SVGAGI (reference sequence). V lost 0 bases and J 6 bases, leaving 15 bases between the germline ends. CDR3 size: 16 residues. CDR3 sequence: CASSYSSTGFGQPQHF. For the CDR3, the DNA is TGTGCCAGCAGTTACTCGTCAACAGGGTTTGGTCAGCCCCAGCATTTT.

The V and J genes are TRBV10-3 and TRBJ2-5; no reliable D call. The length of the CDR3 is 15 residues. Germline V gene lookup returns CDR1 ENHRY and CDR2 SYGVKD. The V end was cut by 2 bases, the J end by 3 bases, with 13 bases between. The CDR3 DNA sequence: TGTGCCATCAGTGAGCCGCCGGCAGGCGAAGAGACCCAGTACTTC. This translates into CAISEPPAGEETQYF.

J is TRBJ2-5 and V is TRBV7-8; TRBD1 matches at 7 bases. CDR1 is SGHVS and CDR2 is FQNEAQ in the germline V gene. The CDR3 is 14 residues long. V trimming: 3 bases; J trimming: 2 bases; junction bases outside the gene matches: 3. CDR3 protein: CASSLGTVQETQYF. The CDR3 DNA reads TGTGCCAGCAGCTTGGGGACAGTTCAAGAGACCCAGTACTTC.

V and J are TRBV5-8 and TRBJ2-2; 10 bases are a match to TRBD2. The junction had 7 bases not matched to a gene; V was cut back by 7 bases and J by 4 bases. The CDR3 consists of 15 residues. Germline V gives CDR1 SGHTS, CDR2 YDEGEE. The CDR3 sequence: CASSGTSVVTGELFF. In nucleotides, the CDR3 is TGTGCCAGCTCCGGGACTAGCGTCGTCACCGGGGAGCTGTTTTTT.

The gene calls are TRBV5-1 and TRBJ1-1; TRBD1 matches 10 bases. V lost 3 bases, J lost 1 base, and 12 bases stayed unmatched. CDR3 length equals 18 residues. CDR1 SGHRS and CDR2 YFSETQ come from the germline V gene. The chain's CDR3 is CASSWTGTGVSGNTEAFF. The CDR3 DNA follows: TGCGCCAGCAGCTGGACCGGGACAGGGGTCAGTGGGAACACTGAAGCTTTCTTT.